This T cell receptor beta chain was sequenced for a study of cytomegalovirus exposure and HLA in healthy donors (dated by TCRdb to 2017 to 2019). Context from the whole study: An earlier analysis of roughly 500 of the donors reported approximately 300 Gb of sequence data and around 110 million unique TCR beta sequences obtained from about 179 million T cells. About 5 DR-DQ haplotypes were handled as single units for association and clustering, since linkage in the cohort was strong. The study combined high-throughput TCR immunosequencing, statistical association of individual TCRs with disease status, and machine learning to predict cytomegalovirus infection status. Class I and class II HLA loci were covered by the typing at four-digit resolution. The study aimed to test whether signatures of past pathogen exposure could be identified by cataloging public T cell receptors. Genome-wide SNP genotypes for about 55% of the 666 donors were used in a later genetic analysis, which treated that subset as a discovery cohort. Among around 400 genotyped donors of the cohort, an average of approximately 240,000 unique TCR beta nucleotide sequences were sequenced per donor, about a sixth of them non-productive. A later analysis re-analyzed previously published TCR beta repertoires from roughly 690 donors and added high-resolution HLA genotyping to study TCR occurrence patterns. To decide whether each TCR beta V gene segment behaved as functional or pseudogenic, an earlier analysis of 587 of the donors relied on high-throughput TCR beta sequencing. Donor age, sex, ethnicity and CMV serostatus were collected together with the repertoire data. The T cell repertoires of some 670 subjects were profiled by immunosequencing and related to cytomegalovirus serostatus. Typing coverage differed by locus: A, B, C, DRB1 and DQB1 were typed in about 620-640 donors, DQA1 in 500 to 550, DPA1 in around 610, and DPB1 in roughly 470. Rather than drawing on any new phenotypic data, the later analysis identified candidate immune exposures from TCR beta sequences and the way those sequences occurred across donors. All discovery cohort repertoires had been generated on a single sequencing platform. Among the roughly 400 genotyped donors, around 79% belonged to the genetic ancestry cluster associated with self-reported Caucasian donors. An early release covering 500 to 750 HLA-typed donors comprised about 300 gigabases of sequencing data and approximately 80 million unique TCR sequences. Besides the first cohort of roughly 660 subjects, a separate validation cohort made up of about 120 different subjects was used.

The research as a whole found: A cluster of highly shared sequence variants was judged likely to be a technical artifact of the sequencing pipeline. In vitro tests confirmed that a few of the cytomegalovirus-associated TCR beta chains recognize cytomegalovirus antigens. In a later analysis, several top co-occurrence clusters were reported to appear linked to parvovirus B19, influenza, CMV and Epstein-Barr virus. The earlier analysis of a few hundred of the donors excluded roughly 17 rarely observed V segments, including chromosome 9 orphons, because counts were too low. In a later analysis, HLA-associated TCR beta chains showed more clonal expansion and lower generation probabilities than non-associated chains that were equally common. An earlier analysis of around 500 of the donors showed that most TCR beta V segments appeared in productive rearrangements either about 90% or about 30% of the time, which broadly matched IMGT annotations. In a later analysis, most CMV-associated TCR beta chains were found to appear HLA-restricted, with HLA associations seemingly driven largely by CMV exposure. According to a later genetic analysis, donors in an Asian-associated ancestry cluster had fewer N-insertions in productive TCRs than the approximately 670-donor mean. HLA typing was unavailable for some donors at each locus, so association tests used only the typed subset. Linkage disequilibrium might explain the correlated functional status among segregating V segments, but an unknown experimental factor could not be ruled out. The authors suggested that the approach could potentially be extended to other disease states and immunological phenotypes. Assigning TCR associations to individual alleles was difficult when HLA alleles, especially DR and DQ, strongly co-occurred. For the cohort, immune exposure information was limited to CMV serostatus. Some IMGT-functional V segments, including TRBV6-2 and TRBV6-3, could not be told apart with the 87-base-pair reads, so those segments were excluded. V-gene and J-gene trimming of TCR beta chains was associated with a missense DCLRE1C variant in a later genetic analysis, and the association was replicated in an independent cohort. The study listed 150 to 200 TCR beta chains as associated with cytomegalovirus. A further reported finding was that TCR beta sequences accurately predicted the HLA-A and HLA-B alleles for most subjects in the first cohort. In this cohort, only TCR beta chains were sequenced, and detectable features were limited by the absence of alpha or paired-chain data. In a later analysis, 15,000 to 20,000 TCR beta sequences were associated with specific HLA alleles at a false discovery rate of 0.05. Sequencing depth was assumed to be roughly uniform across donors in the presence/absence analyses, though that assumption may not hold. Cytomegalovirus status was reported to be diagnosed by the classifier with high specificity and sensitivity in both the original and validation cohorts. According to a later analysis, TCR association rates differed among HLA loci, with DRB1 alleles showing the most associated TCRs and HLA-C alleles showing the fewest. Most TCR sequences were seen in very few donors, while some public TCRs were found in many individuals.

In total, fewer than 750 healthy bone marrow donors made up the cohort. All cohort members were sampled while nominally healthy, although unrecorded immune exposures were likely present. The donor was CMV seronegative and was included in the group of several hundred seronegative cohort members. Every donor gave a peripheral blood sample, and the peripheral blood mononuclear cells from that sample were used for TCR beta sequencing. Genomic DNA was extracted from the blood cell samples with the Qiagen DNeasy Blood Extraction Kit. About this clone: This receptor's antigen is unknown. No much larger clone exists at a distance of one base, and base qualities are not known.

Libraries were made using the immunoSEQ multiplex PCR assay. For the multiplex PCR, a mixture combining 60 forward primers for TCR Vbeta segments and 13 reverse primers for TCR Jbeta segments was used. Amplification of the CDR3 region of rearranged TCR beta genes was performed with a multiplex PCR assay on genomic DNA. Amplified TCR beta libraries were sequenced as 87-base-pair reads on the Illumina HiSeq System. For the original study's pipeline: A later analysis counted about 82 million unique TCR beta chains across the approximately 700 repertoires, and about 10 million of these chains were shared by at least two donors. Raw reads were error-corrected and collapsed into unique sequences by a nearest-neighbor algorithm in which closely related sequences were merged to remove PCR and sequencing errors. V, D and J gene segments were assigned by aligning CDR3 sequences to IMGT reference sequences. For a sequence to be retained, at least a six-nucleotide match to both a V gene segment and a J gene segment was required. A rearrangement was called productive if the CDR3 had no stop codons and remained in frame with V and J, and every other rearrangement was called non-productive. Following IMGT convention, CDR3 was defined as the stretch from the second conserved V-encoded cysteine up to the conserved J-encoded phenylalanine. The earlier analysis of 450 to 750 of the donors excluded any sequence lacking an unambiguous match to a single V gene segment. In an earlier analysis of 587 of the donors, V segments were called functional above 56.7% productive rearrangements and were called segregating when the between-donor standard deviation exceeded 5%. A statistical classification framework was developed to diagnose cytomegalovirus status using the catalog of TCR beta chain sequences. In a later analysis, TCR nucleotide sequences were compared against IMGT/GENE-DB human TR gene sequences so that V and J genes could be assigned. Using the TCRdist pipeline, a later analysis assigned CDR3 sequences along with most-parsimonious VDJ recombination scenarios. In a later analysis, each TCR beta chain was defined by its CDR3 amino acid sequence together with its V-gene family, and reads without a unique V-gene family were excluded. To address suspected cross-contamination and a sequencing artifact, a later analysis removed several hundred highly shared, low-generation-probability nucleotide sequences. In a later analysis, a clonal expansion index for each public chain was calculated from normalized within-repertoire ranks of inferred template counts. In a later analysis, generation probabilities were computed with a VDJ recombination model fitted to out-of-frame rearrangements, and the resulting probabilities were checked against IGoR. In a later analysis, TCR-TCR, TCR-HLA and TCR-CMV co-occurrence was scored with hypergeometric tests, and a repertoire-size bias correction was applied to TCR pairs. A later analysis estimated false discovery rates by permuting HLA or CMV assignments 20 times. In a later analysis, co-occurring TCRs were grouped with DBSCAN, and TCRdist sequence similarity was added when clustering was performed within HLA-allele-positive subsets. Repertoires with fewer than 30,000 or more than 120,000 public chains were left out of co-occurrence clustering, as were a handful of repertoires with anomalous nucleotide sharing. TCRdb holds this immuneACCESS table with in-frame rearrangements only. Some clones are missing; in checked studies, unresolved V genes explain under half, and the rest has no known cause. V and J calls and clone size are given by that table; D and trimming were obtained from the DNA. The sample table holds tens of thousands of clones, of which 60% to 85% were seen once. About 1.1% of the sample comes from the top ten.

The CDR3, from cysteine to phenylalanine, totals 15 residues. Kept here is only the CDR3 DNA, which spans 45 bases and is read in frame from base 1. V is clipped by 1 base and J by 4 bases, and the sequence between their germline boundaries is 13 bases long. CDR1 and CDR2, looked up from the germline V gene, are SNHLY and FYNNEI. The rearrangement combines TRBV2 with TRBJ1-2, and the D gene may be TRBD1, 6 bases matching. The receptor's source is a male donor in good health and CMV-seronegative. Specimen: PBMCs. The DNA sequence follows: TGTGCCAGCAGTGAAGGGACAGAGACATCCTATGGCTACACCTTC. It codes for CASSEGTETSYGYTF. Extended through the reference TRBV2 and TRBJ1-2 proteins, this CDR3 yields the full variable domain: EPEVTQTPSHQVTQMGQEVILRCVPISNHLYFYWYRQILGQKVEFLVSFYNNEISEKSEIFDDQFSVERPDGSNFTLKIRSTKLEDSAMYFCASSEGTETSYGYTFGSGTRLTVV.